The source of this T cell receptor beta chain is a study of shared clonotypes between healthy human individuals. General study points: Naive subsets typically showed greater estimated richness than memory subsets.

The CDR3 is made up of 14 amino acids. Germline assignment: CDR1 SGHNT and CDR2 YENEEA. Trimming cost V 2 bases and J 0 bases, with 8 bases left between them. Replicate PCRs for sorted subsets used approximately 220 ng DNA; this equaled tens of thousands of T cell genomes. Method: immunoSEQ multiplex PCR; TCRdb's copy keeps in-frame clones and lacks some. Among 950,000 to 1,200,000 clones listed, 60% to 80% were seen once. Concerning this clone: Its antigen remains unknown.

Material: memory CD4+ T cells from PBMCs. Subset described: CD45RA-negative fraction. The rearrangement uses TRBV11-3 and TRBJ2-7, with unresolved D. The source is a man in his late teens or twenties in good health. Some clones in this sample may be carry-over from other donors' samples. CDR3 nucleotides: TGTGCCAGCAGCTTAAAAGGATACTCCTACGAGCAGTACTTC. This encodes CASSLKGYSYEQYF.